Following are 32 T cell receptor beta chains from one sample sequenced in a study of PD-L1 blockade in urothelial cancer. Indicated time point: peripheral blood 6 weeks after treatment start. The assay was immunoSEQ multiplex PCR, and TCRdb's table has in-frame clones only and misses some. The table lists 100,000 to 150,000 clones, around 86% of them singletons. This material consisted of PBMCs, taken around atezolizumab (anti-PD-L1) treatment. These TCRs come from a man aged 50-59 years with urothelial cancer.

CDR3 DNA sequence: TGTGCCAGCAGCCTCGGACAGGGAGGCCCTTACGAGCAGTACTTC. It specifies CASSLGQGGPYEQYF. The V gene is TRBV4-2, the J gene TRBJ2-7, with 8 positions matching TRBD1. The CDR3 consists of 15 residues. Germline CDR1 reads LGHNA; CDR2 reads YNFKEQ. V lost 4 bases, J lost 4 bases, and 9 bases stayed unmatched.

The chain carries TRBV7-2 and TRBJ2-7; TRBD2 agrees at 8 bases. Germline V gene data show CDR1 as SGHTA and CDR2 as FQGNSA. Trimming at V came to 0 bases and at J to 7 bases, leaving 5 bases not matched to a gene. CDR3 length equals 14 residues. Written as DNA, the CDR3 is TGTGCCAGCAGCTTAGCAAGTAGCGGGATTGAGCAGTACTTC. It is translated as CASSLASSGIEQYF.

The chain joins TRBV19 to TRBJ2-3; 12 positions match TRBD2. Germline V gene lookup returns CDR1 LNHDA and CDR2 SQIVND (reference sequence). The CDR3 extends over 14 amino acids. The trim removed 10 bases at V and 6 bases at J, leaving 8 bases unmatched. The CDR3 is CATSTSGSLDTQYF. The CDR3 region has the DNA TGTGCCACCTCGACTAGCGGGAGTTTGGATACGCAGTATTTT.

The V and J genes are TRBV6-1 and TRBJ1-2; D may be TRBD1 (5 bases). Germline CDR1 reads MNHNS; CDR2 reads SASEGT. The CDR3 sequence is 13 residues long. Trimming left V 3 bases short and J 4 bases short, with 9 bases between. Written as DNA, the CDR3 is TGTGCCAGCAGTGAGAACAGGTCCTATGGCTACACCTTC. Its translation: CASSENRSYGYTF.

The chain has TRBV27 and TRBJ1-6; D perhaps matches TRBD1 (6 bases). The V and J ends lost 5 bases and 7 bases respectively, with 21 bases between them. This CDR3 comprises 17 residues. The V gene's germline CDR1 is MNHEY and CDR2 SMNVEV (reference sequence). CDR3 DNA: TGTGCCAGCAGTCTCCTCGGACAGTCTGGGGGCAATTCACCCCTCCACTTT. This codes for CASSLLGQSGGNSPLHF.

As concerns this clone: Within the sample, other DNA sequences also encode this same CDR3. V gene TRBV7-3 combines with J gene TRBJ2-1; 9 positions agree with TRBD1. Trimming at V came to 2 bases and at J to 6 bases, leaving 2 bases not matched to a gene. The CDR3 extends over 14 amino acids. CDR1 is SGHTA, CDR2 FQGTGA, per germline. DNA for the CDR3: TGTGCCAGCAGCTTATCGACAGGGGGCAATGAGCAGTTCTTC. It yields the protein CASSLSTGGNEQFF.

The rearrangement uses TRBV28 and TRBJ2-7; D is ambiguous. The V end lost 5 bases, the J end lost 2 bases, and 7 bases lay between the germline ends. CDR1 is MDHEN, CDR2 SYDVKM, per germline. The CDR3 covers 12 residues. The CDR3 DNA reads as TGTGCCAGCAGTCTCTTAACCTACGAGCAGTACTTC. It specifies CASSLLTYEQYF.

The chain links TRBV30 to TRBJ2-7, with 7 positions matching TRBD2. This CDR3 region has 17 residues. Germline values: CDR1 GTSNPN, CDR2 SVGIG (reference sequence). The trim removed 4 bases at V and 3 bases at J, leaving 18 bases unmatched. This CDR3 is CAWTVQASGGPRYEQYF. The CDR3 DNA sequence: TGTGCCTGGACCGTACAGGCTAGCGGAGGGCCCCGCTACGAGCAGTACTTC.

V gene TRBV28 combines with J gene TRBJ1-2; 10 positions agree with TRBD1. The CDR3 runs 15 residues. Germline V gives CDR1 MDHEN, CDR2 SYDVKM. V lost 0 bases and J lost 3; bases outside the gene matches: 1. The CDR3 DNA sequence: TGTGCCAGCAGTTTATGGACAGGGGGCGACTATGGCTACACCTTC. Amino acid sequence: CASSLWTGGDYGYTF.

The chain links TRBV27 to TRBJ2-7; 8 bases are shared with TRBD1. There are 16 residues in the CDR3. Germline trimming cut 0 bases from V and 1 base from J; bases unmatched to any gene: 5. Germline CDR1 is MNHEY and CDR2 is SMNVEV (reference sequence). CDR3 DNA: TGTGCCAGCAGTTTATCGGGTACAGGGGGGTCCTACGAGCAGTACTTC. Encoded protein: CASSLSGTGGSYEQYF.

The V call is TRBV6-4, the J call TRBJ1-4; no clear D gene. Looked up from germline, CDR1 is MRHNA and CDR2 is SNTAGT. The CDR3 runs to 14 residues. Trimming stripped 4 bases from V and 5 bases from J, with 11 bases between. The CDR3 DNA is TGTGCCAGCAGTGGAGACAATTCGAATGAAAAACTGTTTTTT. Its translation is CASSGDNSNEKLFF.

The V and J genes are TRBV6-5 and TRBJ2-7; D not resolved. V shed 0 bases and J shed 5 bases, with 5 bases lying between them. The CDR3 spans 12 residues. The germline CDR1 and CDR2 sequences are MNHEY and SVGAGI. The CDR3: CASSYSRDEQYF. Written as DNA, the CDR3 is TGTGCCAGCAGTTACTCCCGCGACGAGCAGTACTTC.

CDR3 region: CASMVVGQISSYNSPLHF. The CDR3 nucleotides read TGTGCCAGCATGGTGGTAGGACAAATCAGCTCCTATAATTCACCCCTCCACTTT. The V gene is TRBV27, the J gene TRBJ1-6, with D perhaps matching TRBD1 (5 bases). The CDR3 has 18 residues. The V gene's germline CDR1 is MNHEY and CDR2 SMNVEV (reference sequence). Trimming took 7 bases from V and 0 from J, leaving 19 bases between them.

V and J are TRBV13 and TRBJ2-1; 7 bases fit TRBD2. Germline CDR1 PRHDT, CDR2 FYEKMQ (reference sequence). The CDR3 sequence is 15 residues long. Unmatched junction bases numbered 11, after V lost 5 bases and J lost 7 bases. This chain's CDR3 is CASSLPGGSRNEQFF. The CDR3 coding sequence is TGTGCCAGCAGCCTACCGGGGGGATCTAGGAATGAGCAGTTCTTC.

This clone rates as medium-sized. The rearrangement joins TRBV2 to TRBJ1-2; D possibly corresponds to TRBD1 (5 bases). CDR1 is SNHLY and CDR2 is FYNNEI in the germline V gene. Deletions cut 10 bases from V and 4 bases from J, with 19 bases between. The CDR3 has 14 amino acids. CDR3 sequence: CAKVWGDSGYGYTF. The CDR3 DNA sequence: TGTGCCAAAGTATGGGGGGATTCAGGCTATGGCTACACCTTC.

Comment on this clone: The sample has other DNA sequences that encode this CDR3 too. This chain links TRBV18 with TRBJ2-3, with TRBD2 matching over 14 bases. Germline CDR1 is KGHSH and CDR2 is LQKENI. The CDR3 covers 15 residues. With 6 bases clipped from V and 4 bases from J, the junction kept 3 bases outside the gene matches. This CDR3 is CASSGTSGSADTQYF. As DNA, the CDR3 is TGTGCCAGCTCGGGGACTAGCGGGAGTGCAGATACGCAGTATTTT. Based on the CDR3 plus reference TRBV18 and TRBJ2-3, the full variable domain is NAGVMQNPRHLVRRRGQEARLRCSPMKGHSHVYWYRQLPEEGLKFMVYLQKENIIDESGMPKERFSAEFPKEGPSILRIQQVVRGDSAAYFCASSGTSGSADTQYFGPGTRLTVL.

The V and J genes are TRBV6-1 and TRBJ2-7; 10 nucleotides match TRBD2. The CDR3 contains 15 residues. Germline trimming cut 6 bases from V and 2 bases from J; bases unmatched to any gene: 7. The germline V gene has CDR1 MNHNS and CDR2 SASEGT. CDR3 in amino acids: CASSIVAGGPYEQYF. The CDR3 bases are TGTGCCAGCAGCATAGTAGCGGGAGGCCCCTACGAGCAGTACTTC.

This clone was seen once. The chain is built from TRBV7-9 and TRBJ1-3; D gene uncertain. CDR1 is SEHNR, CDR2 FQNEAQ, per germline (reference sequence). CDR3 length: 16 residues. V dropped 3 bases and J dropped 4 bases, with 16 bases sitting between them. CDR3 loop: CASSLVTAIRGNTIYF. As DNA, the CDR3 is TGTGCCAGCAGCTTGGTCACTGCAATACGCGGAAACACCATATATTTT.

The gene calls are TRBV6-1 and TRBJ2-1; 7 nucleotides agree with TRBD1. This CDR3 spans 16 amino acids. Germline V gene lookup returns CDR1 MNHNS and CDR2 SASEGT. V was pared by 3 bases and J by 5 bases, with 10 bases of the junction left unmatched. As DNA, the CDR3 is TGTGCCAGCAGTGACAGACCGACAGGGCGGAACAATGAGCAGTTCTTC. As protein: CASSDRPTGRNNEQFF.

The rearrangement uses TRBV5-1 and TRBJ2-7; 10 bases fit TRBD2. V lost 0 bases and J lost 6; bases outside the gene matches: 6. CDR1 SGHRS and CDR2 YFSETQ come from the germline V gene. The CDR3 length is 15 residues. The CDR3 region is CASSLVVAGGSEQYF. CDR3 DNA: TGCGCCAGCAGCTTGGTGGTAGCGGGAGGAAGCGAGCAGTACTTC.

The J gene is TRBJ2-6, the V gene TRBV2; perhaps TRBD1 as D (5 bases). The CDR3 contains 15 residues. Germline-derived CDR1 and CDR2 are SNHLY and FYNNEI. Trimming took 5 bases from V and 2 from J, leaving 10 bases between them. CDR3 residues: CASSRTSAGANVLTF. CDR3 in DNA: TGTGCCAGCAGTCGGACATCGGCTGGGGCCAACGTCCTGACTTTC.

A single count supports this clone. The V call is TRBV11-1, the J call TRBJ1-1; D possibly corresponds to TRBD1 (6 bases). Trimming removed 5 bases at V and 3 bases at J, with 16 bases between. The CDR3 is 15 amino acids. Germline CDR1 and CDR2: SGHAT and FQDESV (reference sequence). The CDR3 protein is CASSGYREGDTEAFF. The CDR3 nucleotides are TGTGCCAGCAGCGGATACAGGGAGGGGGACACTGAAGCTTTCTTT.

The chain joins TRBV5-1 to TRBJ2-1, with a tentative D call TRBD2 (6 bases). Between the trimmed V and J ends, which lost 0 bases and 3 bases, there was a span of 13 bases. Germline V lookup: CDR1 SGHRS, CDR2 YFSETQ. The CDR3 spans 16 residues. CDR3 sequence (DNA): TGCGCCAGCAGCTTGGTAACTAGCAGCTACTACAATGAGCAGTTCTTC. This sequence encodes CASSLVTSSYYNEQFF.

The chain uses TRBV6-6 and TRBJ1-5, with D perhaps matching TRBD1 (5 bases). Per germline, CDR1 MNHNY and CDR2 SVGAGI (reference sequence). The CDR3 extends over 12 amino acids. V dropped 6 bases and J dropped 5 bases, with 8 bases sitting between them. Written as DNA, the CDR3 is TGTGCCAGCAGCAGGGCCGATCAGCCCCAGCATTTT. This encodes CASSRADQPQHF.

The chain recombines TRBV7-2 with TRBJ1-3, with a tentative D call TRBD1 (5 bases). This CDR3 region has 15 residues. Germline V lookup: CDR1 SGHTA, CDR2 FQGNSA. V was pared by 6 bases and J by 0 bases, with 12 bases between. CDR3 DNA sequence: TGTGCCAGCAGGCGGGGGACGGCCTCTGGAAACACCATATATTTT. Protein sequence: CASRRGTASGNTIYF.

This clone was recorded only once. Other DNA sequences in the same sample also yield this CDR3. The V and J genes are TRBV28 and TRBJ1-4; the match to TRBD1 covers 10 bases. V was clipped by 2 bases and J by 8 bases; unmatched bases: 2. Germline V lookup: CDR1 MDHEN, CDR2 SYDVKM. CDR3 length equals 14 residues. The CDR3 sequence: CASSLDRGREKLFF. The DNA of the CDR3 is TGTGCCAGCAGTTTAGACAGGGGGCGAGAAAAACTGTTTTTT.

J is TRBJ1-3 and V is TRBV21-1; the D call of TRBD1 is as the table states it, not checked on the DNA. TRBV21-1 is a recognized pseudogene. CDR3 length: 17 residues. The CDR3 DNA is TGTGCCAGCAGCAAAGAGGCCGCAGGGGGCCCTGGAAACACCATATATTTT. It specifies CASSKEAAGGPGNTIYF.

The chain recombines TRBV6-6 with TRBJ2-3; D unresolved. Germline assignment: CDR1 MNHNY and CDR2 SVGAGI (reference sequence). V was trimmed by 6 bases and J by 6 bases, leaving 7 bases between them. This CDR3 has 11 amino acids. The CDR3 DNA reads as TGTGCCAGCAGCCCACGGGATACGCAGTATTTT. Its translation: CASSPRDTQYF.

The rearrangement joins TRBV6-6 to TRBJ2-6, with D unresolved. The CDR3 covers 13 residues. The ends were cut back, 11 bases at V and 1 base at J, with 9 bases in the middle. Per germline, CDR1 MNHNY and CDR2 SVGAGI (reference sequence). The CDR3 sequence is CAGRGSGANVLTF. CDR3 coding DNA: TGTGCCGGTCGCGGTTCTGGGGCCAACGTCCTGACTTTC.

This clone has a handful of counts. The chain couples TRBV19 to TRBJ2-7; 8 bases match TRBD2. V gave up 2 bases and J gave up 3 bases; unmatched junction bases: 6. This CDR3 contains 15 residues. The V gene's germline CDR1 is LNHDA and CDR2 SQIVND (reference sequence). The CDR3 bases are TGTGCCAGTAGTATAACTTTAGCGGGGTACTACGAGCAGTACTTC. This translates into CASSITLAGYYEQYF.

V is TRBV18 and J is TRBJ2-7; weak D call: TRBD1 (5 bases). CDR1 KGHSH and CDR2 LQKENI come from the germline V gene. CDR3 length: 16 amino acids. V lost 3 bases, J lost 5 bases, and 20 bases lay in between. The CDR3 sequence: CASSPSKGAWLNEQYF. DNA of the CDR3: TGTGCCAGCTCACCGTCGAAAGGGGCTTGGCTGAACGAGCAGTACTTC.

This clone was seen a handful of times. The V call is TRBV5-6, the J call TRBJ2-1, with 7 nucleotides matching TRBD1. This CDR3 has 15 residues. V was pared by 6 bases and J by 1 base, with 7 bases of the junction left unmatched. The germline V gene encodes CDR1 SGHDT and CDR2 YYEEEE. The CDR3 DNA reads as TGTGCCAGCATCAAATCGGGACAGTCCTACAATGAGCAGTTCTTC. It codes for CASIKSGQSYNEQFF.